Shown below are 12 T cell receptor beta chains from a single sample sequenced in a study of OX40 agonist ivuxolimab in advanced cancers. TCRdb's table, derived via immunoSEQ multiplex PCR, lists solely in-frame clones and lacks some. The profile shows around 25,000 clones, 65% to 90% of them singletons. Here the sequenced sample was CD4+ or CD8+ T cells sorted from blood, taken in a trial of the OX40 agonist ivuxolimab. The receptors shown here come from an adult with an advanced solid tumor such as melanoma, head and neck, liver or kidney cancer.

This chain uses TRBV4-1 with TRBJ2-1; maybe TRBD1 (5 bases). CDR1 is MGHRA and CDR2 is YSYEKL in the germline V gene. The V and J ends lost 0 bases and 7 bases respectively, with 13 bases between them. There are 15 residues in the CDR3. The CDR3 loop reads CASSQELTVPNEQFF. The CDR3 coding sequence is TGCGCCAGCAGCCAAGAATTGACAGTTCCTAATGAGCAGTTCTTC.

The CDR3 region is CASSSGRGQPQHF. The CDR3 DNA reads as TGTGCCAGCAGTTCAGGTCGTGGCCAGCCCCAGCATTTT. This chain joins TRBV27 and TRBJ1-5; D unclear. The CDR3 spans 13 residues. Germline CDR1 is MNHEY and CDR2 is SMNVEV (reference sequence). The V end was cut by 4 bases, the J end by 7 bases, with 11 bases between.

The chain carries TRBV6-5 and TRBJ1-6; D is ambiguous. V lost 7 bases to trimming and J lost 9 bases, with 16 bases between them. CDR3 length: 14 residues. The germline V gene encodes CDR1 MNHEY and CDR2 SVGAGI. CDR3 sequence: CASMLGGGGSPLHF. CDR3 DNA: TGTGCCAGCATGCTAGGTGGTGGCGGTTCACCCCTCCACTTT.

In its sample, this clone was seen a few times. The chain joins TRBV4-1 to TRBJ1-1; D remains ambiguous. Looked up from germline, CDR1 is MGHRA and CDR2 is YSYEKL. With 3 bases removed from V and 2 bases from J, the gap between germline ends came to 16 bases. CDR3 length equals 16 residues. Here the CDR3 DNA reads TGCGCCAGCAGCCATAGGGTGCACGTGTCCAACACTGAAGCTTTCTTT. Amino acid sequence: CASSHRVHVSNTEAFF.

The J gene is TRBJ1-1, the V gene TRBV10-2; TRBD1 might be the D (6 bases). Trimming removed 7 bases from V and 3 bases from J, with 12 bases in between. The V gene's germline CDR1 is WSHSY and CDR2 SAAADI. CDR3 size: 13 residues. The CDR3 sequence: CASITGFDTEAFF. The CDR3 nucleotides are TGCGCCAGCATCACAGGGTTTGACACTGAAGCTTTCTTT.

The CDR3 DNA sequence: TGTGCCAGCAGTTCGCGACAGGGGAGCTACAATGAGCAGTTCTTC. Protein sequence: CASSSRQGSYNEQFF. The rearrangement joins TRBV27 to TRBJ2-1, with 8 bases identical to TRBD1. The CDR3 consists of 15 residues. J gave up 3 bases and V 4 bases, and 5 bases lay outside the gene matches. CDR1 is MNHEY and CDR2 is SMNVEV in the germline V gene (reference sequence).

J is TRBJ2-1 and V is TRBV4-1; TRBD2 matches at 12 bases. The CDR3 has 16 residues. V gave up 2 bases and J gave up 7 bases; unmatched junction bases: 6. In germline, CDR1 is MGHRA, CDR2 YSYEKL. The CDR3: CASSQPPGTSGNEQFF. CDR3 coding DNA: TGCGCCAGCAGCCAACCCCCCGGGACTAGCGGGAATGAGCAGTTCTTC.

V gene TRBV2 combines with J gene TRBJ1-1; 7 bases are a match to TRBD1. CDR1 and CDR2 (germline): SNHLY, FYNNEI. The CDR3 is made up of 12 amino acids. V lost 4 bases, J lost 7 bases, and 3 bases stayed unmatched. The CDR3 coding sequence is TGTGCCAGCAGTGGAGGACAGGTTGAAGCTTTCTTT. It yields the protein CASSGGQVEAFF.

This clone showed up just once. The chain uses TRBV28 and TRBJ1-1; a weak D match, TRBD1 (5 bases). The ends were cut back, 5 bases at V and 1 base at J, with 14 bases in the middle. CDR1 is MDHEN and CDR2 is SYDVKM in the germline V gene. The CDR3 sequence is 15 residues long. CDR3 protein: CASSPTLGTNTEAFF. The CDR3 DNA reads as TGTGCCAGCAGTCCGACCCTAGGGACGAACACTGAAGCTTTCTTT. Using reference TRBV28 and TRBJ1-1 for the parts outside the CDR3, the full variable domain is DVKVTQSSRYLVKRTGEKVFLECVQDMDHENMFWYRQDPGLGLRLIYFSYDVKMKEKGDIPEGYSVSREKKERFSLILESASTNQTSMYLCASSPTLGTNTEAFFGQGTRLTVV.

The chain is built from TRBV5-1 and TRBJ1-1; D is possibly TRBD1 (5 bases). The CDR3 consists of 13 residues. The V gene lost 4 bases and the J gene lost 8 bases, with 15 bases spanning the gap. Looked up from germline, CDR1 is SGHRS and CDR2 is YFSETQ. Written as DNA, the CDR3 is TGCGCCAGCAGCCGAACCGGACAAGGGGAAGCTTTCTTT. It yields the protein CASSRTGQGEAFF.

CDR3 in DNA: TGTGCCAGCAGCTTAGTTGCGGGGGGGTATGGCTACACCTTC. Protein sequence: CASSLVAGGYGYTF. This rearrangement joins TRBV7-2 to TRBJ1-2; weak D call: TRBD1 (5 bases). The CDR3 totals 14 residues. The V gene's germline CDR1 is SGHTA and CDR2 FQGNSA. V was trimmed by 1 base and J by 5 bases, leaving 11 bases between them.

This clone was observed a few times. The V gene is TRBV15, the J gene TRBJ1-5; tentative D call: TRBD1 (6 bases). This CDR3 comprises 17 residues. Looked up from germline, CDR1 is LNHNV and CDR2 is YYDKDF (reference sequence). Between the trimmed V and J ends, which lost 3 bases and 2 bases, there was a span of 17 bases. Here the CDR3 reads CATSSAQQGNGNQPQHF. The CDR3, as DNA: TGTGCCACCAGCAGTGCTCAACAGGGAAACGGCAATCAGCCCCAGCATTTT.